These 5 T cell receptor beta chains originate from one sample sequenced in a study of glioma-infiltrating T cells after dendritic cell vaccination. Data came from immunoSEQ multiplex PCR; TCRdb stores just in-frame clones and leaves some out. The table lists 65,000 to 80,000 clones, 81% of them singletons. Sequencing was performed on blood, taken before dendritic cell vaccination. The source is a human donor with glioblastoma.

The chain links TRBV5-1 to TRBJ2-1; 15 bases are a match to TRBD2. The CDR3 contains 17 residues. Germline V gene data show CDR1 as SGHRS and CDR2 as YFSETQ. The ends lost 6 bases at V and 4 bases at J; junction bases unmatched: 8. CDR3 nucleotides: TGCGCCAGCAAACGCGGACTAGCGGGGGGGACATACAATGAGCAGTTCTTC. Translating gives CASKRGLAGGTYNEQFF.

V gene TRBV20-1 combines with J gene TRBJ1-1, with D unclear. This CDR3 spans 11 amino acids. Looked up from germline, CDR1 is DFQATT and CDR2 is SNEGSKA (reference sequence). Trimming took off 1 base at V and 7 bases at J, with 7 bases between the two ends. As DNA, the CDR3 is TGCAGTGCTAGAGGTAGCTATGAAGCTTTCTTT. The encoded protein is CSARGSYEAFF.

The chain recombines TRBV7-9 with TRBJ1-2; tentatively, D is TRBD1 (5 bases). The ends were cut back, 7 bases at V and 4 bases at J, with 22 bases in the middle. The germline CDR1 and CDR2 sequences are SEHNR and FQNEAQ (reference sequence). CDR3 length: 16 residues. The CDR3 DNA sequence: TGTGCCAGCACCCTCCTGGGCGGGGACGGTCCCTATGGCTACACCTTC. This gives the protein CASTLLGGDGPYGYTF.

The chain couples TRBV18 to TRBJ1-5; unclear D gene. The germline V gene encodes CDR1 KGHSH and CDR2 LQKENI. This CDR3 region has 15 residues. V was shortened by 0 bases and J by 6 bases, with 12 bases between the two germline ends. CDR3 DNA sequence: TGTGCCAGCTCACCACCGGTCAGGCAAGGTCAGCCCCAGCATTTT. Residues: CASSPPVRQGQPQHF.

This clone was detected ten times or more. The chain carries TRBV6-7 and TRBJ1-6; the D gene is possibly TRBD1 (5 bases). TRBV6-7 counts as an open reading frame of uncertain function. This CDR3 spans 16 amino acids. Trimming pared 7 bases from V and 5 bases from J, leaving 18 bases between. The chain's CDR3 is CASTSPDSLDNSPLHF. The DNA of the CDR3 is TGTGCCAGCACCTCCCCAGACAGTTTAGATAATTCACCCCTCCACTTT.